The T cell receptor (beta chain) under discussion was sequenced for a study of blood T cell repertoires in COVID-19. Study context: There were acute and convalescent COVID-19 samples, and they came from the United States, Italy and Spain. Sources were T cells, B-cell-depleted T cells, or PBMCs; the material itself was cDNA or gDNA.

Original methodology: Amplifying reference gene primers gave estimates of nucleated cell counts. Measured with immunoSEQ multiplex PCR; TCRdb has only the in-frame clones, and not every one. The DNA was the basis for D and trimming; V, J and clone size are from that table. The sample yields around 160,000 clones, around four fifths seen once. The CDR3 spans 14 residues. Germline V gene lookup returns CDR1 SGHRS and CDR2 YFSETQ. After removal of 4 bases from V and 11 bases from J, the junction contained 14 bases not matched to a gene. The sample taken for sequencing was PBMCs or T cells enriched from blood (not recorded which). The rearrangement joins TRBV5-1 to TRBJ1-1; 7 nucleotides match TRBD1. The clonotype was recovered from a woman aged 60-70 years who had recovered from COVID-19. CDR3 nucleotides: TGCGCCAGCAGCCCTGGGGACAGTCTGAATTGGGCTTTCTTT. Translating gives CASSPGDSLNWAFF.